Below, 26 T cell receptor beta chains from the same sample are listed, as sequenced in a study of blood T cell repertoires in COVID-19. TCRdb's copy holds only in-frame clones and misses some; the assay was immunoSEQ multiplex PCR. The table shows about 83,000 clones, with 86% occurring only once. The sample consisted of peripheral blood. Source of these receptors: a woman aged 80 or over in a cohort sampled during active or convalescent COVID-19.

The genes are TRBV11-3 and TRBJ1-4; D is uncertain. Germline CDR1 reads SGHNT; CDR2 reads YENEEA. V gave up 4 bases and J gave up 11 bases, with 11 bases separating them. The CDR3 consists of 12 residues. The CDR3 protein is CASSSTQWKLFF. For the CDR3, the DNA is TGTGCCAGCAGCTCCACACAGTGGAAACTGTTTTTT.

DNA of the CDR3: TGTGCCAGCAGTGACAAGTACTGGGGACAGGGGGCGGGCTATGGCTACACCTTC. This sequence encodes CASSDKYWGQGAGYGYTF. The chain has TRBV6-1 and TRBJ1-2, with 12 bases lining up with TRBD1. Per the germline V gene, CDR1 is MNHNS and CDR2 is SASEGT. With V trimmed by 3 bases and J by 4 bases, 12 bases remained unmatched. CDR3 length: 18 residues.

J is TRBJ1-5 and V is TRBV6-5; TRBD1 agrees at 8 bases. This CDR3 is built from 15 residues. Germline V gives CDR1 MNHEY, CDR2 SVGAGI. With V trimmed by 2 bases and J by 4 bases, 4 bases remained unmatched. CDR3 nucleotides: TGTGCCAGCAGTTACCCCGGGACAGGAAATCAGCCCCAGCATTTT. Translation gives CASSYPGTGNQPQHF.

The chain employs TRBV4-1 and TRBJ2-1; possibly TRBD2 for D (6 bases). Trimming removed 4 bases at V and 0 bases at J, with 19 bases between. CDR3 length: 18 amino acids. Germline V gene lookup returns CDR1 MGHRA and CDR2 YSYEKL. The CDR3 region is CASSRQHRGKSSYNEQFF. The DNA for the CDR3 is TGCGCCAGCAGCCGACAACACCGGGGGAAGAGCTCCTACAATGAGCAGTTCTTC.

This sequence joins TRBV5-1 and TRBJ2-2, with D possibly matching TRBD1 (6 bases). The germline V gene has CDR1 SGHRS and CDR2 YFSETQ. The CDR3 spans 16 residues. V gave up 3 bases and J gave up 0 bases, with 12 bases separating them. The CDR3: CASSSTGTPNTGELFF. The CDR3 nucleotides read TGCGCCAGCAGCTCCACCGGGACACCGAACACCGGGGAGCTGTTTTTT.

The chain combines TRBV30 with TRBJ1-6, with 7 nucleotides matching TRBD1. The CDR3 totals 13 residues. CDR1 is GTSNPN and CDR2 is SVGIG in the germline V gene (reference sequence). Unmatched junction bases numbered 6, after V lost 1 base and J lost 12 bases. CDR3 bases: TGTGCCTGGAGTGCTGACAGGGTTGGACCCCTCCACTTT. Translating it yields CAWSADRVGPLHF.

The chain carries TRBV28 and TRBJ2-6; the match to TRBD2 covers 8 bases. CDR1 and CDR2 from the germline V gene are MDHEN and SYDVKM. This CDR3 is built from 18 residues. Trimming cost V 6 bases and J 2 bases; bases outside gene matches: 12. CDR3 nucleotide sequence: TGTGCCAGCAGCTCCCCTGGCGGGAGGAGGGCTGGGGCCAACGTCCTGACTTTC. It yields the protein CASSSPGGRRAGANVLTF.

The chain links TRBV18 to TRBJ2-2; 7 bases align to TRBD2. The germline V gene encodes CDR1 KGHSH and CDR2 LQKENI. There are 18 residues in the CDR3. V lost 4 bases and J lost 4; bases outside the gene matches: 15. The CDR3 bases are TGTGCCAGCTCACTACTTGCCCTCGGGGCGGGAGTCACCGGGGAGCTGTTTTTT. This sequence encodes CASSLLALGAGVTGELFF.

V is TRBV7-9 and J is TRBJ2-7; 7 bases map to TRBD2. CDR1 SEHNR and CDR2 FQNEAQ come from the germline V gene (reference sequence). This CDR3 has 13 residues. Trimming at V came to 5 bases and at J to 6 bases, leaving 7 bases not matched to a gene. The CDR3 spells CASSRGLAAEQYV. CDR3 nucleotide sequence: TGTGCCAGCAGCAGGGGCCTAGCGGCCGAGCAGTACGTC.

The count of this clone is one. The chain combines TRBV19 with TRBJ1-4, with TRBD1 matching 9 bases. The J segment lost 7 bases and the V segment lost 5 bases, leaving 11 bases of the junction unmatched. The V gene's germline CDR1 is LNHDA and CDR2 SQIVND (reference sequence). The CDR3 is 16 amino acids. CDR3 sequence (DNA): TGTGCCAGTAGTCCGCACAAACAGGGGGCACGTGAAAAACTGTTTTTT. Encoded protein: CASSPHKQGAREKLFF.

The genes are TRBV7-2 and TRBJ2-7, with TRBD2 as a possible D gene (6 bases). The V end was cut by 5 bases, the J end by 1 base, with 12 bases between. The length of the CDR3 is 14 residues. The V gene's germline CDR1 is SGHTA and CDR2 FQGNSA. CDR3: CASSPGGLSYEQYF. In DNA form, the CDR3 reads TGTGCCAGCAGCCCTGGGGGACTTTCCTACGAGCAGTACTTC.

The V and J genes are TRBV5-1 and TRBJ1-3; D is perhaps TRBD1 (6 bases). V shed 5 bases and J shed 4 bases, with 16 bases lying between them. The CDR3 extends over 15 amino acids. Germline V CDR1 and CDR2: SGHRS, YFSETQ. The CDR3 DNA reads as TGCGCCAGCAGTACCCTAACAGGGATGGGAAACACCATATATTTT. Its protein is CASSTLTGMGNTIYF.

This clone is a singleton in its sample. The V call is TRBV30, the J call TRBJ2-1, with D unresolved. Trimming removed 2 bases from V and 2 bases from J, with 4 bases in between. Germline CDR1 and CDR2: GTSNPN and SVGIG (reference sequence). The CDR3 extends over 12 amino acids. The CDR3 loop is CAWSWPYNEQFF. In DNA, the CDR3 is TGTGCCTGGAGTTGGCCCTACAATGAGCAGTTCTTC.

V and J are TRBV5-1 and TRBJ2-4; 9 bases map to TRBD1. The CDR3 is made up of 14 amino acids. The germline gives CDR1 SGHRS, CDR2 YFSETQ. V shed 4 bases and J 5 bases; nucleotides not matched to a gene: 4. The CDR3 sequence is CASSPRQGENIQYF. DNA for the CDR3: TGCGCCAGCAGCCCCCGACAGGGGGAAAACATTCAGTACTTC.

The genes are TRBV6-6 and TRBJ2-1, with 7 bases lining up with TRBD2. The junction had 19 bases not matched to a gene; V was cut back by 5 bases and J by 9 bases. The CDR3 runs 17 residues. Germline V gene sequence: CDR1 MNHNY, CDR2 SVGAGI (reference sequence). The CDR3 DNA reads TGTGCCAGCAGTCCAAACTCGGCGGGAGTCGGAGTAGGTGAGCAGTTCTTC. This gives the protein CASSPNSAGVGVGEQFF.

This chain joins TRBV9 and TRBJ2-2; 8 bases align to TRBD1. V trimming: 4 bases; J trimming: 4 bases; junction bases outside the gene matches: 6. Germline CDR1 reads SGDLS; CDR2 reads YYNGEE. CDR3 length: 15 amino acids. DNA for the CDR3: TGTGCCAGCAGCCTAGGACAGGGTGGCACCGGGGAGCTGTTTTTT. Translated, it gives CASSLGQGGTGELFF.

The J gene is TRBJ2-5, the V gene TRBV6-5, with D perhaps matching TRBD2 (5 bases). Germline CDR1 MNHEY, CDR2 SVGAGI. Trimming stripped 7 bases from V and 0 bases from J, with 9 bases between. The CDR3 loop spans 13 amino acids. CDR3 nucleotide sequence: TGTGCCAGCATTCGAGGGTACCAAGAGACCCAGTACTTC. It is translated as CASIRGYQETQYF.

The CDR3 loop reads CASSFPQGDTDTQYF. DNA of the CDR3: TGCGCCAGCAGCTTCCCCCAGGGTGACACAGATACGCAGTATTTT. V usage is TRBV5-1 and J usage is TRBJ2-3; TRBD1 might be the D (5 bases). V was pared by 2 bases and J by 2 bases, with 12 bases between. The CDR3 consists of 15 residues. Germline V gives CDR1 SGHRS, CDR2 YFSETQ.

The genes are TRBV27 and TRBJ2-2; TRBD1 might be the D (5 bases). V was shortened by 4 bases and J by 4 bases, with 10 bases between the two germline ends. There are 14 residues in the CDR3. Germline CDR1 and CDR2: MNHEY and SMNVEV (reference sequence). In DNA form, the CDR3 reads TGTGCCAGCAGTTGGGGCAGGGCCACCGGGGAGCTGTTTTTT. Protein: CASSWGRATGELFF.

In this sample, this clone turned up a few times. A read error may account for a junction end that differs from germline. The chain couples TRBV5-1 to TRBJ1-2; no reliable D call. CDR3 length equals 14 residues. Germline values: CDR1 SGHRS, CDR2 YFSETQ. DNA for the CDR3: TGCGCCAGCAGTTTGGACGGGGCTAACTATGGCTACACCTTC. Translated: CASSLDGANYGYTF.

The genes are TRBV27 and TRBJ1-6; no definite D call. Between the trimmed V and J ends, which lost 3 bases and 0 bases, there was a span of 3 bases. The CDR3 has 14 residues. Germline V CDR1 and CDR2: MNHEY, SMNVEV (reference sequence). The CDR3 sequence is CASSFSSYNSPLHF. In nucleotides, the CDR3 is TGTGCCAGCAGTTTTAGCTCCTATAATTCACCCCTCCACTTT.

V is TRBV5-1 and J is TRBJ1-2, with 8 positions matching TRBD1. The length of the CDR3 is 15 residues. Germline V gene data show CDR1 as SGHRS and CDR2 as YFSETQ. Losses at the gene ends were 0 bases for V and 5 bases for J; bases not matched to a gene: 6. The CDR3 sequence: CASSLGGTGVYGYTF. CDR3 coding DNA: TGCGCCAGCAGCTTGGGAGGGACAGGTGTTTATGGCTACACCTTC.

This clone came up a few times. The gene calls are TRBV7-9 and TRBJ2-7; D may be TRBD2 (6 bases). Germline loops: CDR1 SEHNR, CDR2 FQNEAQ (reference sequence). This CDR3 is 15 amino acids long. Between the trimmed V and J ends, which lost 4 bases and 3 bases, there was a span of 16 bases. DNA of the CDR3: TGTGCCAGCAGCTCGACTAGAGAGAGAATCTACGAGCAGTACTTC. Protein product: CASSSTRERIYEQYF.

The J gene is TRBJ2-7, the V gene TRBV6-6, with 7 bases that match TRBD2. Germline V gene data show CDR1 as MNHNY and CDR2 as SVGAGI (reference sequence). V lost 5 bases and J lost 2; bases outside the gene matches: 6. The CDR3 loop spans 14 amino acids. CDR3 protein: CASSPGLVPYEQYF. The CDR3 region has the DNA TGTGCCAGCAGTCCAGGACTAGTGCCCTACGAGCAGTACTTC.

The chain is built from TRBV24-1 and TRBJ2-1, with D possibly TRBD2 on 5 matching bases. The CDR3 contains 12 residues. The V end lost 5 bases, the J end lost 7 bases, and 8 bases lay between the germline ends. Germline CDR1 is KGHDR and CDR2 is SFDVKD. In nucleotides, the CDR3 is TGTGCCACCAGTGTACGGGGAAATGAGCAGTTCTTC. Amino acids: CATSVRGNEQFF.

The chain uses TRBV6-1 and TRBJ2-7; TRBD2 aligns across 9 bases. The CDR3 covers 17 residues. Germline values: CDR1 MNHNS, CDR2 SASEGT. V dropped 3 bases and J dropped 0; count of bases not matched to a gene: 9. The CDR3 region is CASSDLFVAGVSYEQYF. For the CDR3, the DNA is TGTGCCAGCAGTGACTTGTTTGTAGCGGGAGTCTCCTACGAGCAGTACTTC.